Below, 13 T cell receptor beta chains from the same sample are listed, as sequenced in a study of blood T cell repertoires in COVID-19. Measured with immunoSEQ multiplex PCR; TCRdb has only the in-frame clones, and not every one. The sample yields about 220,000 clones, 80% to 90% seen once. Sequenced input: PBMCs or T cells enriched from blood (not recorded which). Every receptor here comes from a woman aged 45-65 years who had been exposed to COVID-19.

The CDR3 is CASSGLNYEQYF. As DNA, the CDR3 is TGTGCCAGCAGTGGGCTCAACTACGAGCAGTACTTC. The rearrangement uses TRBV14 and TRBJ2-7; D not resolved. The CDR3 totals 12 residues. Per germline, CDR1 SGHDN and CDR2 FVKESK. The V end lost 6 bases, the J end lost 3 bases, and 9 bases lay between the germline ends.

The V gene is TRBV7-9, the J gene TRBJ2-1, with TRBD1 identical over 9 bases. CDR3 size: 15 residues. Germline V gene lookup returns CDR1 SEHNR and CDR2 FQNEAQ (reference sequence). J gave up 4 bases and V 5 bases, and 6 bases lay outside the gene matches. The DNA of the CDR3 is TGTGCCAGCAGCCGTACAGGGGGCCTTTACAATGAGCAGTTCTTC. It codes for CASSRTGGLYNEQFF.

The J gene is TRBJ1-2, the V gene TRBV9; D is uncertain. Trimming took off 0 bases at V and 7 bases at J, with 10 bases between the two ends. Germline loops: CDR1 SGDLS, CDR2 YYNGEE. This CDR3 spans 13 amino acids. The CDR3 loop reads CASSVGRTPGYTF. The DNA of the CDR3 is TGTGCCAGCAGCGTAGGAAGGACTCCTGGCTACACCTTC.

J is TRBJ2-7 and V is TRBV5-6, with D perhaps matching TRBD1 (5 bases). The germline V gene encodes CDR1 SGHDT and CDR2 YYEEEE. V was clipped by 6 bases and J by 5 bases, with 21 bases between them. This CDR3 contains 15 residues. The CDR3 here is CASIPWEQGVNEQYF. CDR3 nucleotides: TGTGCCAGCATCCCCTGGGAACAAGGGGTGAACGAGCAGTACTTC. Full variable domain (remainder filled in from reference TRBV5-6 and TRBJ2-7): DAGVTQSPTHLIKTRGQQVTLRCSPKSGHDTVSWYQQALGQGPQFIFQYYEEEERQRGNFPDRFSGHQFPNYSSELNVNALLLGDSALYLCASIPWEQGVNEQYFGPGTRLTVT.

The rearrangement uses TRBV24-1 and TRBJ2-2; D is unclear. The germline V gene encodes CDR1 KGHDR and CDR2 SFDVKD. Trimming removed 8 bases from V and 4 bases from J, with 13 bases in between. The CDR3 has 14 residues. CDR3 amino acids: CATTAGPFTGELFF. CDR3 in DNA: TGTGCCACCACGGCAGGTCCCTTCACCGGGGAGCTGTTTTTT.

This sequence joins TRBV27 and TRBJ2-2, with D maybe TRBD1 (5 bases). Trimming left V 3 bases short and J 7 bases short, with 6 bases between. Germline CDR1 reads MNHEY; CDR2 reads SMNVEV (reference sequence). There are 12 residues in the CDR3. The CDR3 nucleotides are TGTGCCAGCAGTTTGCAGGGCGGGGAGCTGTTTTTT. Translated: CASSLQGGELFF.

The rearrangement links TRBV19 to TRBJ1-4, with D unresolved. With 5 bases removed from V and 0 bases from J, the gap between germline ends came to 10 bases. The V gene's germline CDR1 is LNHDA and CDR2 SQIVND (reference sequence). The CDR3 sequence is 15 residues long. CDR3 in amino acids: CASSARSTTNEKLFF. CDR3 DNA sequence: TGTGCCAGTAGTGCCCGGTCTACAACTAATGAAAAACTGTTTTTT.

CDR3 region: CASSPGLSGNTIYF. In DNA form, the CDR3 reads TGTGCCAGCAGTCCTGGACTCTCTGGAAACACCATATATTTT. V gene TRBV16 combines with J gene TRBJ1-3; D ambiguous. Germline assignment: CDR1 KGHSY and CDR2 FQNENV. The V and J ends lost 6 bases and 0 bases respectively, with 9 bases between them. The CDR3 length is 14 residues.

The chain combines TRBV7-9 with TRBJ1-1, with 8 positions matching TRBD1. This CDR3 spans 16 amino acids. Unmatched junction bases numbered 8, after V lost 5 bases and J lost 0 bases. Germline-derived CDR1 and CDR2 are SEHNR and FQNEAQ (reference sequence). The CDR3 sequence is CASSVRQGPLNTEAFF. For the CDR3, the DNA is TGTGCCAGCAGCGTTCGACAGGGGCCTTTGAACACTGAAGCTTTCTTT.

The chain recombines TRBV27 with TRBJ1-5; 9 bases are shared with TRBD1. This CDR3 comprises 18 residues. V lost 6 bases, J lost 0 bases, and 12 bases stayed unmatched. CDR1 and CDR2 (germline): MNHEY, SMNVEV (reference sequence). CDR3 protein: CASRSYGTGTFSNQPQHF. CDR3 sequence (DNA): TGTGCCAGCAGAAGTTACGGGACAGGGACCTTTAGCAATCAGCCCCAGCATTTT.

The chain employs TRBV18 and TRBJ2-2; no definite D call. The CDR3 covers 13 residues. Per the germline V gene, CDR1 is KGHSH and CDR2 is LQKENI. The ends were cut back, 3 bases at V and 5 bases at J, with 7 bases in the middle. The CDR3 is CASSPQRTGELFF. The CDR3 DNA sequence: TGTGCCAGCTCACCCCAGCGTACCGGGGAGCTGTTTTTT.

The chain combines TRBV4-1 with TRBJ1-5, with D unresolved. The germline V and J ends were trimmed by 3 bases and 9 bases, with 15 bases remaining between them. Germline-derived CDR1 and CDR2 are MGHRA and YSYEKL. The CDR3 is 14 residues long. The DNA of the CDR3 is TGCGCCAGCAGCCAGGGAGATAGGAAGGGGCCCCAGCATTTT. It translates to CASSQGDRKGPQHF.

The chain combines TRBV29-1 with TRBJ2-1; TRBD2 aligns across 12 bases. CDR1 SQVTM and CDR2 ANQGSEA come from the germline V gene. The trim removed 6 bases at V and 7 bases at J, leaving 4 bases unmatched. The CDR3 totals 13 residues. The CDR3 loop reads CSVTSGGINEQFF. The CDR3 region has the DNA TGCAGCGTGACTAGCGGGGGAATAAATGAGCAGTTCTTC.